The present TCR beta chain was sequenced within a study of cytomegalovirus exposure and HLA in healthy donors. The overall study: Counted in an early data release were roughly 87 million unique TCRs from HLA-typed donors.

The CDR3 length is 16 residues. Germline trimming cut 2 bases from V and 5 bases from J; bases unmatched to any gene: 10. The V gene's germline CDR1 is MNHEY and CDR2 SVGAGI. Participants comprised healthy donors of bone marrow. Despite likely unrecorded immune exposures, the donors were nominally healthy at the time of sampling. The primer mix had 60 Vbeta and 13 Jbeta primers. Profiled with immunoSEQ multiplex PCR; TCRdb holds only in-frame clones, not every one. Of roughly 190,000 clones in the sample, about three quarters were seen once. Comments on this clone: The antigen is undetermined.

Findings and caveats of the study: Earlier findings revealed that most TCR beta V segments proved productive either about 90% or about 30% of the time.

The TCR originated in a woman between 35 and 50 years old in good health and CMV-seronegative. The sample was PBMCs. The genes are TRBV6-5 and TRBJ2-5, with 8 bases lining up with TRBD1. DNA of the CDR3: TGTGCCAGCAGTTACCCAGAGGACAGGGCGAGCGAGACCCAGTACTTC. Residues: CASSYPEDRASETQYF.